This TCR beta chain was captured by sequencing in a study of T cells in localized non-small cell lung cancer. Study-wide points: Clonality peaked in uninvolved adjacent lung rather than tumor. Adjacent lung exhibited a median of about 50 among the 100 most abundant tumor clones. One tumor region alone was sequenced, and heterogeneity therefore remains possible. Those with higher blood T cell density had longer overall survival.

The V gene's germline CDR1 is MDHEN and CDR2 SYDVKM. Trimming cost V 6 bases and J 0 bases, with 9 bases left between them. This CDR3 contains 13 residues. Repertoires were generated with immunoSEQ multiplex PCR, while TCRdb's copy carries only in-frame clones and drops some. Counted here are approximately 21,000 clones, around 90% occurring once; the ten biggest clones make up 13%. A single count supports this clone. Its target is not known. The specimen comprised peripheral blood, sampled before any cancer treatment. The origin of this receptor is a male donor aged 60 or older with stage I lung adenocarcinoma. The V gene is TRBV28, the J gene TRBJ2-7; unclear D gene. The CDR3 region is CASRVQSSYEQYF. CDR3 nucleotides: TGTGCCAGCAGGGTCCAGAGCTCCTACGAGCAGTACTTC.